This paragraph covers one TCR beta chain sequence. V shed 5 bases and J 2 bases; nucleotides not matched to a gene: 20. The germline V gene has CDR1 SGHTA and CDR2 FQGTGA. This CDR3 has 20 residues. The sample originates from a study of blood T cell repertoires in COVID-19. Data came from immunoSEQ multiplex PCR; TCRdb stores just in-frame clones and leaves some out. The sample has 210,000 or so clones, about 90% seen once; the top ten hold around 12%. This receptor was obtained from a young woman who had recovered from COVID-19. The source material was peripheral blood. The rearrangement joins TRBV7-3 to TRBJ2-3; 9 bases align to TRBD1. Here the CDR3 DNA reads TGTGCCAGCAGCCCAGATCCCAACAGGGGGCGCAGGGCTTTCACAGATACGCAGTATTTT. Its translation is CASSPDPNRGRRAFTDTQYF. Using reference TRBV7-3 and TRBJ2-3 for the parts outside the CDR3, the full variable domain is GAGVSQTPSNKVTEKGKYVELRCDPISGHTALYWYRQSLGQGPEFLIYFQGTGAADDSGLPNDRFFAVRPEGSVSTLKIQRTERGDSAVYLCASSPDPNRGRRAFTDTQYFGPGTRLTVL.